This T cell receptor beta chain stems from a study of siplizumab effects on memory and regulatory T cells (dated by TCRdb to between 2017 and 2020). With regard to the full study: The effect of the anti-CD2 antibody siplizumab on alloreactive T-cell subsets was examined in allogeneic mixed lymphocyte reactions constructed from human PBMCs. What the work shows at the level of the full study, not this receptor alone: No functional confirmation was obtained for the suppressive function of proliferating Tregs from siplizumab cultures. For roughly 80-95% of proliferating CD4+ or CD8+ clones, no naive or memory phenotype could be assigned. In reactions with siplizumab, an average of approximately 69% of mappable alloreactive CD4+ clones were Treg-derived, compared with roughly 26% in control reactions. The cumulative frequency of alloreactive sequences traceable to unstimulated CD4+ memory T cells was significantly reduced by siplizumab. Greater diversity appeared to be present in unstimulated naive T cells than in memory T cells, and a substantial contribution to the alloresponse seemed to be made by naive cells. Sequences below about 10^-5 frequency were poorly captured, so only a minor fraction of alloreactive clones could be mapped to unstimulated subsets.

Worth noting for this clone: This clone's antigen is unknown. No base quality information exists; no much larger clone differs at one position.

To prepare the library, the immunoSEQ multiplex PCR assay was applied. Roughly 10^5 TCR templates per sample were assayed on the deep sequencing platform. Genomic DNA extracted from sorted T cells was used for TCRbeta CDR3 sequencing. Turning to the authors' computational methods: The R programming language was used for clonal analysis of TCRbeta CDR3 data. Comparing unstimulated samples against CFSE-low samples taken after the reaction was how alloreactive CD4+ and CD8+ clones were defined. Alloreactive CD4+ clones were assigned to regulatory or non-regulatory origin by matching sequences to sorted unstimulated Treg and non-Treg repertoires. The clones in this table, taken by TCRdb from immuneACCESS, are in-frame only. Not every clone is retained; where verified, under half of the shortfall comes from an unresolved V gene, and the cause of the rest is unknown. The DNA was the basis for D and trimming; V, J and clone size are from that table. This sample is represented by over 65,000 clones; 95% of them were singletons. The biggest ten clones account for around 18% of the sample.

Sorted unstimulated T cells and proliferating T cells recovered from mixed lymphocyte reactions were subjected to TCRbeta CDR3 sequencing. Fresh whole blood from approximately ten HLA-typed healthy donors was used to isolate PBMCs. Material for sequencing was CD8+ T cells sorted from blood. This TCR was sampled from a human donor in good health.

The DNA is as follows: TGTGCCAGCTGGGGGACAGGACAGTACGAGCAGTACTTC. Its product reads: CASWGTGQYEQYF. The chain joins TRBV6-1 to TRBJ2-5, with 8 bases aligning to TRBD1. TRBJ2-7 explains the end of the DNA better; the J call may be wrong. Based on the germline V gene, the CDR1 and CDR2 sequences are MNHNS and SASEGT. Measured from the cysteine to the phenylalanine, the CDR3 is 13 residues long. The retained sequence is limited to the CDR3, 39 bases, with the frame set at the first base.